These 32 T cell receptor beta chains came from one sample sequenced in a study of PD-L1 blockade in urothelial cancer. The protocol was immunoSEQ multiplex PCR, while the TCRdb copy is restricted to in-frame clones and leaves out a portion. Of approximately 30,000 clones in the sample, about 88% were seen once. As for time point: peripheral blood 6 weeks after treatment start. The sequencing used PBMCs, collected around atezolizumab (anti-PD-L1) treatment. The receptors were gathered from a man older than 75 with urothelial cancer.

The chain is built from TRBV30 and TRBJ1-2; D is ambiguous. Germline CDR1 GTSNPN, CDR2 SVGIG (reference sequence). Trimming took 2 bases from V and 6 from J, leaving 7 bases between them. CDR3 length: 11 residues. CDR3 bases: TGTGCCTGGAGTCAGTCTGATGGCTACACCTTC. It codes for CAWSQSDGYTF.

The V gene is TRBV28, the J gene TRBJ2-7; 11 bases are shared with TRBD1. V was clipped by 6 bases and J by 3 bases; unmatched bases: 4. Germline CDR1 MDHEN, CDR2 SYDVKM. The CDR3 extends over 14 amino acids. The CDR3 reads CASSRTGGFYEQYF. The CDR3 DNA follows: TGTGCCAGCAGCCGGACAGGGGGCTTCTACGAGCAGTACTTC. Complete variable domain (other parts from reference TRBV28 and TRBJ2-7): DVKVTQSSRYLVKRTGEKVFLECVQDMDHENMFWYRQDPGLGLRLIYFSYDVKMKEKGDIPEGYSVSREKKERFSLILESASTNQTSMYLCASSRTGGFYEQYFGPGTRLTVT.

The chain is built from TRBV11-2 and TRBJ2-1; TRBD2 might be the D (6 bases). Germline V gives CDR1 SGHAT, CDR2 FQNNGV. V gave up 4 bases and J gave up 2 bases, with 21 bases separating them. The CDR3 totals 18 residues. Here the CDR3 reads CASSSTGTPGSPYNEQFF. In DNA form, the CDR3 reads TGTGCCAGCAGCTCGACTGGGACTCCCGGTTCGCCCTACAATGAGCAGTTCTTC.

J is TRBJ2-7 and V is TRBV6-6, with 7 bases lining up with TRBD1. The CDR3 is 15 amino acids. Germline trimming cut 2 bases from V and 4 bases from J; bases unmatched to any gene: 8. Germline CDR1 reads MNHNY; CDR2 reads SVGAGI (reference sequence). The CDR3 DNA reads as TGTGCCAGCAGTTACGGACCACCAGGGGGTTACGAGCAGTACTTC. Translation gives CASSYGPPGGYEQYF.

The genes are TRBV7-2 and TRBJ1-2; 9 nucleotides line up with TRBD1. The CDR3 is made up of 13 amino acids. Germline V gene sequence: CDR1 SGHTA, CDR2 FQGNSA. V lost 5 bases, J lost 8 bases, and 6 bases stayed unmatched. The CDR3 region is CASSRGTGTGYTF. CDR3 in DNA: TGTGCCAGCAGCCGTGGGACAGGGACCGGCTACACCTTC. The whole variable domain, remainder taken from reference TRBV7-2 and TRBJ1-2, is GAGVSQSPSNKVTEKGKDVELRCDPISGHTALYWYRQSLGQGLEFLIYFQGNSAPDKSGLPSDRFSAERTGGSVSTLTIQRTQQEDSAVYLCASSRGTGTGYTFGSGTRLTVV.

This chain links TRBV11-2 with TRBJ2-3; possible D gene TRBD2, 5 bases. The CDR3 runs to 13 residues. Germline assignment: CDR1 SGHAT and CDR2 FQNNGV. Trimming took 5 bases from V and 3 from J, leaving 9 bases between them. The CDR3 region is CASSPGSTDTQYF. For the CDR3, the DNA is TGTGCCAGCAGCCCGGGATCTACAGATACGCAGTATTTT.

The chain links TRBV10-3 to TRBJ1-1, with D unclear. Germline V gene data show CDR1 as ENHRY and CDR2 as SYGVKD. V was pared by 4 bases and J by 1 base, with 16 bases between. The CDR3 is 16 residues long. The CDR3 is CAISVSPEVGNTEAFF. The CDR3 DNA reads TGTGCCATCAGTGTTTCCCCGGAGGTGGGGAACACTGAAGCTTTCTTT.

The chain couples TRBV19 to TRBJ2-1, with D perhaps TRBD2 (5 bases). With 3 bases removed from V and 5 bases from J, the gap between germline ends came to 14 bases. Germline assignment: CDR1 LNHDA and CDR2 SQIVND (reference sequence). This CDR3 is 15 amino acids long. The CDR3 protein is CASSIYSGLNNEQFF. In DNA, the CDR3 is TGTGCCAGTAGTATCTACTCGGGGTTAAACAATGAGCAGTTCTTC. Full variable domain (rest looked up from reference TRBV19 and TRBJ2-1): DGGITQSPKYLFRKEGQNVTLSCEQNLNHDAMYWYRQDPGQGLRLIYYSQIVNDFQKGDIAEGYSVSREKKESFPLTVTSAQKNPTAFYLCASSIYSGLNNEQFFGPGTRLTVL.

The chain uses TRBV11-2 and TRBJ2-7, with D tentatively TRBD2 (5 bases). The CDR3 spans 15 residues. The V and J ends lost 3 bases and 2 bases respectively, with 14 bases between them. CDR1 SGHAT and CDR2 FQNNGV come from the germline V gene. CDR3: CASSLTTLPTYEQYF. CDR3 DNA sequence: TGTGCCAGCAGCTTGACTACACTACCTACCTACGAGCAGTACTTC.

J is TRBJ2-5 and V is TRBV7-2; 7 bases are a match to TRBD2. V lost 5 bases, J lost 7 bases, and 10 bases stayed unmatched. Germline V gene sequence: CDR1 SGHTA, CDR2 FQGNSA. The CDR3 runs to 14 residues. CDR3 sequence reads: CASSLGTTGGTQYF. The CDR3 nucleotides are TGTGCCAGCAGCCTCGGGACTACCGGGGGGACCCAGTACTTC.

J is TRBJ2-5 and V is TRBV28, with TRBD1 as a possible D gene (6 bases). V lost 5 bases to trimming and J lost 0 bases, with 19 bases between them. This CDR3 is 17 amino acids long. Germline V gene data show CDR1 as MDHEN and CDR2 as SYDVKM. CDR3 in amino acids: CASSGTLGQRYQETQYF. CDR3 DNA sequence: TGTGCCAGCAGTGGAACCCTCGGACAGAGGTACCAAGAGACCCAGTACTTC. The whole variable domain, remainder taken from reference TRBV28 and TRBJ2-5, is DVKVTQSSRYLVKRTGEKVFLECVQDMDHENMFWYRQDPGLGLRLIYFSYDVKMKEKGDIPEGYSVSREKKERFSLILESASTNQTSMYLCASSGTLGQRYQETQYFGPGTRLLVL.

The chain has TRBV6-5 and TRBJ2-1, with a possible D match to TRBD1 (5 bases). V gave up 0 bases and J gave up 6 bases, with 12 bases separating them. Germline V gives CDR1 MNHEY, CDR2 SVGAGI. The CDR3 extends over 15 amino acids. CDR3 sequence: CASSYSRTRANEQFF. The CDR3 DNA reads TGTGCCAGCAGTTACTCGAGGACACGGGCCAATGAGCAGTTCTTC.

The chain combines TRBV28 with TRBJ2-7; D is possibly TRBD2 (6 bases). Per the germline V gene, CDR1 is MDHEN and CDR2 is SYDVKM. This CDR3 is 15 amino acids long. Trimming took off 1 base at V and 3 bases at J, with 13 bases between the two ends. This CDR3 reads CASSLFASALYEQYF. The CDR3 DNA reads as TGTGCCAGCAGTTTATTCGCTAGCGCCCTCTACGAGCAGTACTTC.

V is TRBV7-9 and J is TRBJ1-1; D is possibly TRBD1 (5 bases). Germline V gene data show CDR1 as SEHNR and CDR2 as FQNEAQ (reference sequence). The CDR3 is 14 amino acids. Trimming pared 1 base from V and 3 bases from J, leaving 9 bases between. The CDR3 reads CASSLVQGDTEAFF. For the CDR3, the DNA is TGTGCCAGCAGCTTAGTTCAGGGTGACACTGAAGCTTTCTTT. The variable domain in full, with the rest retrieved from reference TRBV7-9 and TRBJ1-1, is DTGVSQNPRHKITKRGQNVTFRCDPISEHNRLYWYRQTLGQGPEFLTYFQNEAQLEKSRLLSDRFSAERPKGSFSTLEIQRTEQGDSAMYLCASSLVQGDTEAFFGQGTRLTVV.

The chain recombines TRBV30 with TRBJ2-7; possibly TRBD1 for D (6 bases). CDR1 is GTSNPN and CDR2 is SVGIG in the germline V gene (reference sequence). Between the trimmed V and J ends, which lost 4 bases and 4 bases, there was a span of 11 bases. CDR3 size: 12 residues. CDR3 bases: TGTGCCTGGACCCGGACAGAATACGAGCAGTACTTC. It is translated as CAWTRTEYEQYF. Based on the CDR3 plus reference TRBV30 and TRBJ2-7, the full variable domain is SQTIHQWPATLVQPVGSPLSLECTVEGTSNPNLYWYRQAAGRGLQLLFYSVGIGQISSEVPQNLSASRPQDRQFILSSKKLLLSDSGFYLCAWTRTEYEQYFGPGTRLTVT.

The rearrangement joins TRBV7-6 to TRBJ2-3; 7 nucleotides line up with TRBD1. The V gene end was trimmed by 2 bases and the J gene end by 2 bases; junction bases not matched to a gene: 7. The germline V gene encodes CDR1 SGHVS and CDR2 FNYEAQ. The CDR3 spans 16 residues. CDR3 region: CASSLRGDSYTDTQYF. As DNA, the CDR3 is TGTGCCAGCAGCTTAAGAGGGGACAGTTACACAGATACGCAGTATTTT.

This clone appeared once. The J gene is TRBJ2-7, the V gene TRBV28; 9 nucleotides align to TRBD2. CDR1 and CDR2 (germline): MDHEN, SYDVKM. Germline trimming cut 6 bases from V and 2 bases from J; bases unmatched to any gene: 14. The CDR3 runs 17 residues. The CDR3: CASSPADLAGRPYEQYF. The DNA for the CDR3 is TGTGCCAGCAGCCCAGCCGACCTAGCGGGGAGGCCCTACGAGCAGTACTTC.

The V gene is TRBV5-1, the J gene TRBJ1-2; 9 bases are shared with TRBD1. The CDR3 consists of 15 residues. Looked up from germline, CDR1 is SGHRS and CDR2 is YFSETQ. V lost 0 bases and J lost 3; bases outside the gene matches: 3. The chain's CDR3 is CASSLETGGDYGYTF. CDR3 nucleotides: TGCGCCAGCAGCTTGGAGACAGGGGGGGACTATGGCTACACCTTC.

The gene calls are TRBV29-1 and TRBJ1-1; D is uncertain. Germline CDR1 SQVTM, CDR2 ANQGSEA. V lost 3 bases to trimming and J lost 7 bases, with 9 bases between them. This CDR3 comprises 11 residues. CDR3 sequence: CSVEESVEAFF. CDR3 bases: TGCAGCGTTGAGGAGTCGGTTGAAGCTTTCTTT.

The chain carries TRBV4-2 and TRBJ2-1, with 9 bases fitting TRBD2. The V gene's germline CDR1 is LGHNA and CDR2 YNFKEQ. The CDR3 spans 19 residues. V lost 2 bases and J lost 3; bases outside the gene matches: 14. The CDR3 spells CASSQPTLAGMTHYNEQFF. CDR3 nucleotides: TGTGCCAGCAGCCAACCTACCCTAGCGGGAATGACTCACTACAATGAGCAGTTCTTC.

The CDR3 DNA follows: TGTGCCAGCAGCCCCCTCCGGGAGCAGTACTTC. This codes for CASSPLREQYF. This rearrangement joins TRBV7-2 to TRBJ2-7; D unclear. The CDR3 is 11 residues long. V was cut by 5 bases and J by 7 bases, with 9 bases left in between. Germline V gene sequence: CDR1 SGHTA, CDR2 FQGNSA.

The chain has TRBV5-6 and TRBJ2-7; D perhaps matches TRBD1 (5 bases). This CDR3 is 15 amino acids long. V shed 2 bases and J shed 8 bases, with 20 bases lying between them. The V gene's germline CDR1 is SGHDT and CDR2 YYEEEE. The CDR3 loop reads CASSLSAGSAKKQYF. CDR3 DNA: TGTGCCAGCAGCTTATCGGCAGGGTCAGCTAAAAAGCAGTACTTC.

The chain has TRBV5-1 and TRBJ1-2; D may be TRBD1 (5 bases). With 4 bases removed from V and 5 bases from J, the gap between germline ends came to 15 bases. The CDR3 runs 14 residues. Germline-derived CDR1 and CDR2 are SGHRS and YFSETQ. The CDR3 sequence is CASSRGTGGYGYTF. The CDR3 DNA sequence: TGCGCCAGCAGCCGCGGGACGGGGGGGTATGGCTACACCTTC.

This clone was seen just once. The V call is TRBV7-9, the J call TRBJ2-3; 12 bases line up with TRBD2. With 3 bases clipped from V and 4 bases from J, the junction kept 11 bases outside the gene matches. CDR3 size: 18 residues. Germline CDR1 and CDR2: SEHNR and FQNEAQ (reference sequence). The CDR3 loop is CASSLRWLAGGPPDTQYF. Here the CDR3 DNA reads TGTGCCAGCAGCTTGAGATGGCTAGCGGGAGGGCCTCCAGATACGCAGTATTTT.

The J gene is TRBJ1-5, the V gene TRBV2; weak D call: TRBD1 (6 bases). Trimming cost V 5 bases and J 4 bases, with 12 bases left between them. There are 14 residues in the CDR3. In germline, CDR1 is SNHLY, CDR2 FYNNEI. The CDR3 DNA reads as TGTGCCAGCAGTACGGATCAGGGGAATCAGCCCCAGCATTTT. Protein sequence: CASSTDQGNQPQHF.

This clone was counted a single time. The rearrangement links TRBV5-1 to TRBJ2-7; D perhaps matches TRBD1 (5 bases). The germline gives CDR1 SGHRS, CDR2 YFSETQ. The CDR3 covers 15 residues. The V end was cut by 0 bases, the J end by 2 bases, with 12 bases between. The CDR3 DNA is TGCGCCAGCAGCTTGGGGGCAGGGAACACCTACGAGCAGTACTTC. It specifies CASSLGAGNTYEQYF.

The gene calls are TRBV5-4 and TRBJ2-7; 7 bases are shared with TRBD1. In germline, CDR1 is SGHNT, CDR2 YYREEE (reference sequence). With 4 bases clipped from V and 2 bases from J, the junction kept 6 bases outside the gene matches. This CDR3 has 14 residues. The CDR3: CASSPGQGAYEQYF. CDR3 in DNA: TGTGCCAGCAGCCCCGGCCAGGGGGCCTACGAGCAGTACTTC.

The chain is built from TRBV30 and TRBJ2-4, with D possibly being TRBD1 (5 bases). Trimming pared 2 bases from V and 6 bases from J, leaving 8 bases between. Germline lookup yields CDR1 GTSNPN and CDR2 SVGIG (reference sequence). This CDR3 has 12 amino acids. CDR3 bases: TGTGCCTGGAGTAGGGGCCGAAACATTCAGTACTTC. Residues: CAWSRGRNIQYF.

This chain uses TRBV6-5 with TRBJ1-2; TRBD1 agrees at 7 bases. The CDR3 contains 13 residues. Looked up from germline, CDR1 is MNHEY and CDR2 is SVGAGI. Unmatched junction bases numbered 7, after V lost 5 bases and J lost 7 bases. The CDR3 nucleotides read TGTGCCAGCAGTACACAGGGGAAGGGTGGCTACACCTTC. Translated, it gives CASSTQGKGGYTF.

There are a few counts of this clone. The chain is built from TRBV19 and TRBJ1-2; 10 bases agree with TRBD1. The junction had 14 bases not matched to a gene; V was cut back by 7 bases and J by 6 bases. The CDR3 consists of 16 residues. The germline CDR1 and CDR2 sequences are LNHDA and SQIVND (reference sequence). The CDR3 nucleotides are TGTGCCAGTACCTCCCGCGGGGGACAGGGGATTAATGGCTACACCTTC. This codes for CASTSRGGQGINGYTF.

This clone was counted a single time. The V and J genes are TRBV27 and TRBJ2-3; 8 nucleotides agree with TRBD2. The CDR3 is 13 residues long. Germline V gene sequence: CDR1 MNHEY, CDR2 SMNVEV (reference sequence). After removal of 7 bases from V and 2 bases from J, the junction contained 2 bases not matched to a gene. Here the CDR3 reads CASIGRATDTQYF. CDR3 DNA: TGTGCCAGCATCGGGAGGGCCACAGATACGCAGTATTTT.

The chain uses TRBV19 and TRBJ1-1; D is unresolved. Deletions cut 9 bases from V and 3 bases from J, with 17 bases between. Germline V gives CDR1 LNHDA, CDR2 SQIVND (reference sequence). This CDR3 region has 14 residues. CDR3 residues: CASCEFGRDTEAFF. The CDR3 coding sequence is TGTGCCAGCTGTGAGTTTGGTCGCGACACTGAAGCTTTCTTT.